The source of this TCR beta chain is a study of T cell changes during pregnancy in multiple sclerosis. Method: immunoSEQ multiplex PCR; TCRdb's copy keeps in-frame clones and lacks some. Altogether about 68,000 clones are present, about 90% being singletons, with the ten largest covering over 0.65%. Germline-derived CDR1 and CDR2 are SGHNT and YYREEE (reference sequence). The CDR3 is made up of 8 amino acids. The sample in question was peripheral blood, obtained in the second trimester of pregnancy. This chain connects TRBV5-4 to TRBJ2-5; D ambiguous. The origin of this receptor is a female donor with multiple sclerosis, enrolled in a pregnancy study. For the CDR3, the DNA is TGTGCGAGAGAGACCCAGTACTTC. Translating it yields CARETQYF.